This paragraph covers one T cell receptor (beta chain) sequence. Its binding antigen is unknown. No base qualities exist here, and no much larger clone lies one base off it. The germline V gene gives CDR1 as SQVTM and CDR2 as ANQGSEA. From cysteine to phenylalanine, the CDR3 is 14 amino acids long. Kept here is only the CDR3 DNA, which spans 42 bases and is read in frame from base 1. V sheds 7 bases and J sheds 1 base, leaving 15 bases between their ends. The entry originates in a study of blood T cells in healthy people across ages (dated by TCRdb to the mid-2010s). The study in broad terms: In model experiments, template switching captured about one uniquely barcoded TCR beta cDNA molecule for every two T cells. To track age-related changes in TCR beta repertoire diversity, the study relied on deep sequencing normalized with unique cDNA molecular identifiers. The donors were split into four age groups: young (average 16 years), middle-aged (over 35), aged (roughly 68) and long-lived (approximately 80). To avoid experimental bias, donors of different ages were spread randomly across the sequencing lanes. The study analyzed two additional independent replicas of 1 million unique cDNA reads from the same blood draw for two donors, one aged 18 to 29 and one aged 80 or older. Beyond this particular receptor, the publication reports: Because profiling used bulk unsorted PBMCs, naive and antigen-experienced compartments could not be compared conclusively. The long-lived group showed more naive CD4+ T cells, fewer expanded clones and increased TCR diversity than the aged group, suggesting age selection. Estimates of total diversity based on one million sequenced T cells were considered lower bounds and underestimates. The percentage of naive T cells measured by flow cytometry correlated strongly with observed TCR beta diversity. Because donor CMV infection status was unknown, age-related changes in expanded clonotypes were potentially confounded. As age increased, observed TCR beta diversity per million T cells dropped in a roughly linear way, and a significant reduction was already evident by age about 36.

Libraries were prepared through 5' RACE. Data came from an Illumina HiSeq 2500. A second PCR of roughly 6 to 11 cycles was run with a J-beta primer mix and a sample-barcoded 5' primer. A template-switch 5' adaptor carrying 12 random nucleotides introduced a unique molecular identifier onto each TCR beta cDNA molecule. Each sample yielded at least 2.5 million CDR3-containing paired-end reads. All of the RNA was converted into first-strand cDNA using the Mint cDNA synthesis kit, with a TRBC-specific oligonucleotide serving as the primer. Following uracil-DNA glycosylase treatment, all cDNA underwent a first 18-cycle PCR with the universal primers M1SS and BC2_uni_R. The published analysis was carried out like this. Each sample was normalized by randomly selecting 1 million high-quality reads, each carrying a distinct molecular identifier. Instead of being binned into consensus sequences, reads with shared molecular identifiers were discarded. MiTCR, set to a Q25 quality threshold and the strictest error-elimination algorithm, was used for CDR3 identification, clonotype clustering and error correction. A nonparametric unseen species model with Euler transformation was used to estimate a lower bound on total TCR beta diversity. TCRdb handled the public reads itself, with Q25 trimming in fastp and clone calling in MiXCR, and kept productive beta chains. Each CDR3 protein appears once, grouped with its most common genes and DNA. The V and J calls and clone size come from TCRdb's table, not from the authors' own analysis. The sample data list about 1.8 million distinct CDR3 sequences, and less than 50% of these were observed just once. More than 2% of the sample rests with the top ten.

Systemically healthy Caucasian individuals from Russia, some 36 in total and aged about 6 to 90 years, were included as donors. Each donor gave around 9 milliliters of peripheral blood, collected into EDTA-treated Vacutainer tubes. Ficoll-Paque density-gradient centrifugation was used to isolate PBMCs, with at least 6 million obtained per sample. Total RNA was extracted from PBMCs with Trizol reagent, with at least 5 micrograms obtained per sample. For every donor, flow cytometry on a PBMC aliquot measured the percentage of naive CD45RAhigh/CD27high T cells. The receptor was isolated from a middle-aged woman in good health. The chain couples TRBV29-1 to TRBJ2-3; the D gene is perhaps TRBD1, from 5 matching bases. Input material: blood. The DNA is TGCAGCGGGCAAACCCGCAGGGGCACAGATACGCAGTATTTT. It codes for CSGQTRRGTDTQYF.